This TCR beta chain derives from a study of T-cell memory formation after mild COVID-19. Study information: The TCR clusters were mostly specific to one donor.

About this clonotype: Its target is unknown.

Using its own MiXCR run on the 5' RACE reads, TCRdb lists one record per CDR3 protein. The sample includes approximately 250,000 distinct CDR3 sequences, roughly a sixth of them seen just once. General observations from the study: Most CD4+ clones that shrank were in CM and EM, while CD8+ ones turned up in EMRA. A subset of responding clones appeared in pre-infection memory, suggesting cross-reactive memory joined.

The length of the CDR3 is 16 residues. Trimming at V came to 4 bases and at J to 2 bases, leaving 5 bases not matched to a gene. CDR1 is SGHRS, CDR2 YFSETQ, per germline. Sequencing was carried out using PBMCs or a T cell subset sorted from them (not recorded which). The clonotype comes from a man younger than 35 who had mild COVID-19 (a few samples of this study predate the infection). Cell type and time point are not known. The gene calls are TRBV5-1 and TRBJ1-5; 11 bases are shared with TRBD1. CDR3 region: CASSPGQGAGNQPQHF. Here the CDR3 DNA reads TGCGCCAGCAGCCCCGGACAGGGGGCAGGCAATCAGCCCCAGCATTTT.